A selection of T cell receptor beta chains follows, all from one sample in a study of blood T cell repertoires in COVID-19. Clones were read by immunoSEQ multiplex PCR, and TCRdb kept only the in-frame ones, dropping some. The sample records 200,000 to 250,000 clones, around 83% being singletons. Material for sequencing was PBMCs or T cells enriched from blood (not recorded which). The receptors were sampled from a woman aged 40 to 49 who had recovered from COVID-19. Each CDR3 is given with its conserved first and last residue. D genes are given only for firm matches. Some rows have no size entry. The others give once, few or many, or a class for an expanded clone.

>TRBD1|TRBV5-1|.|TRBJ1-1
TGCGCCAGCAGCAGGCAACAGGGGGCTGGGACTGAAGCTTTCTTT
CASSRQQGAGTEAFF
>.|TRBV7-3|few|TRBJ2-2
TGTGCCAGCAGCCCTACGGGTGGACAGACCGGGGAGCTGTTTTTT
CASSPTGGQTGELFF
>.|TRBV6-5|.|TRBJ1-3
TGTGCCAGCAGCTACGGTAGAGGCGACTCTGGAAACACCATATATTTT
CASSYGRGDSGNTIYF
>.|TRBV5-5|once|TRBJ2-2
TGTGCCAGCAGCCCACATCAGGGGTCCGGGGAGCTGTTTTTT
CASSPHQGSGELFF
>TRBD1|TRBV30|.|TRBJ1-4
TGTGCCTGGAGCCGGACAGGGAGGGATGAAAAACTGTTTTTT
CAWSRTGRDEKLFF
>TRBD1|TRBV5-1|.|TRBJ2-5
TGCGCCAGCAGCAGCACGGACAGGGGGCTATGGGAGACCCAGTACTTC
CASSSTDRGLWETQYF
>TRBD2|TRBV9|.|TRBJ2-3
TGTGCCAGCAGCGTAGGGACTAGCGACACCACAGATACGCAGTATTTT
CASSVGTSDTTDTQYF
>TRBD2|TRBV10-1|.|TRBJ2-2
TGCGCCAGCAGTGCAACTAGCGGGAAGTGGGCCGGGGAGCTGTTTTTT
CASSATSGKWAGELFF
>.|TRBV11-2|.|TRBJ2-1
TGTGCCAGCCGTCCCGGACTTGTTTTAAGCTCCTACAATGAGCAGTTCTTC
CASRPGLVLSSYNEQFF
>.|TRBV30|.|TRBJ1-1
TGTGCCTGCAGGGTCTCCACTGAAGCTTTCTTT
CACRVSTEAFF
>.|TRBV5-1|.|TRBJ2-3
TGCGCCAGCAGCTTGGGGGGGCGGACAGATACGCAGTATTTT
CASSLGGRTDTQYF
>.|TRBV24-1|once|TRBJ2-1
TGTGCCACCAGTGGCCGGGGGGCGGGTGAGCAGTTCTTC
CATSGRGAGEQFF
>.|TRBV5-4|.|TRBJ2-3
TGTGCCAGCAGCTTGAGTGGGAGGAGAAACACAGATACGCAGTATTTT
CASSLSGRRNTDTQYF
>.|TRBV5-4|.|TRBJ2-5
TGTGCCAGCAGCTTAAGAGAGTACCAAGAGACCCAGTACTTC
CASSLREYQETQYF
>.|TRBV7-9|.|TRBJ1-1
TGTGCCAGCAGCTTCGCCGACAGGACACCGGTGGAGGCTTTCTTT
CASSFADRTPVEAFF
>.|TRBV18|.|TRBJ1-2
TGTGCCAGCTCACCTGCCAGGGGCTTAGACTATGGCTACACCTTC
CASSPARGLDYGYTF
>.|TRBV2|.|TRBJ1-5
TGTGCCAGCAGTACAGACAGGTTTAATCAGCCCCAGCATTTT
CASSTDRFNQPQHF
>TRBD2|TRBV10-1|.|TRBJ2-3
TGCGCCAGCAGTGATGCCAAACTAGCGGGGCTGACAGATACGCAGTATTTT
CASSDAKLAGLTDTQYF
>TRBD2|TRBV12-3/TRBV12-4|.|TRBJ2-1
TGTGCCAGCAGTCAGCGGGAGGACAATGAGCAGTTCTTC
CASSQREDNEQFF
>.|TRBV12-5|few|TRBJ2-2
TGTGCTAGTGGTTTGGACATTACAGGGACCACCGGGGAGCTGTTTTTT
CASGLDITGTTGELFF
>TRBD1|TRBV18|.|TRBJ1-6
TGTGCCAGCTCACGGGACAGAAATTCACCCCTCCACTTT
CASSRDRNSPLHF
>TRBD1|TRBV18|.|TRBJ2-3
TGTGCCAGCTCACCAGGACAGGGAAGCACAGATACGCAGTATTTT
CASSPGQGSTDTQYF
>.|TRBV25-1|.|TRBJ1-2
TGTGCCAGCAGTCCAGGGAATAACTATGGCTACACCTTC
CASSPGNNYGYTF
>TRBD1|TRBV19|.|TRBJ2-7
TGTGCCAGTAGTAGAACAGGGGACTACGAGCAGTACTTC
CASSRTGDYEQYF
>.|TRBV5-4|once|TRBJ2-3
TGTGCCAGCAGCTTCGGCTTGCAGGTCGACGGGAATACGCAGTATTTT
CASSFGLQVDGNTQYF
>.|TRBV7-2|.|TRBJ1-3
TGTGCCAGCAGCGGATACAGGTGGTCCTCTGGAAACACCATATATTTT
CASSGYRWSSGNTIYF
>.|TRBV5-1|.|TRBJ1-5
TGCGCCAGCAGCACAGGACAGTACAATCAGCCCCAGCATTTT
CASSTGQYNQPQHF
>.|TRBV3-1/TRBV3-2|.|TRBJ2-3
TGTGCCAGCAGCCAAGTGGGAGGGGGAACAGATACGCAGTATTTT
CASSQVGGGTDTQYF
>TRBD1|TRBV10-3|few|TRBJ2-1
TGTGCCATCAGTGAGTCGCCGAGACAGGGGGATGAGCAGTTCTTC
CAISESPRQGDEQFF
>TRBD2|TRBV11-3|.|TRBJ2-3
TGTGCCAGCAGCTTAGGAGGGGAGGGACCCACCTCAGATACGCAGTATTTT
CASSLGGEGPTSDTQYF
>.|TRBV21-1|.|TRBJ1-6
TGTGCCAGCGTCCTGGGAGAACGGAGGAATTCACCCCTCCACTTT
CASVLGERRNSPLHF
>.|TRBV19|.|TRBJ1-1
TGTGCCAGTAGTACCTTCAGGGGCACTGAAGCTTTCTTT
CASSTFRGTEAFF
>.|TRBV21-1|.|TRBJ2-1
TGTGCCAGCAAAAGGAGCGGGACTACCTTACCCGTCTTCTACAATGAGCAGTTCTTC
CASKRSGTTLPVFYNEQFF
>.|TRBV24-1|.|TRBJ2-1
TGTGCCACCAGGAGTGAAGTGAATGAGCAGTTCTTC
CATRSEVNEQFF
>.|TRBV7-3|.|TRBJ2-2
TGTGCCAGCAGCTTAGGGGAGGGGGAGCTGTTTTTT
CASSLGEGELFF
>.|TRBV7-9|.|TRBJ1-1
TGTGCCAGCAGCTTGGGCCAGAACACTGAAGCTTTCTTT
CASSLGQNTEAFF
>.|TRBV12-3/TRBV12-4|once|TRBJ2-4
TGTGCCAGCAGTTTTAGGGAGCGGGACATTCAGTACTTC
CASSFRERDIQYF
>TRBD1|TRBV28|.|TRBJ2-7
TGTGCCAGCAGATTCACAGGGGCCTCCTACGAGCAGTACTTC
CASRFTGASYEQYF
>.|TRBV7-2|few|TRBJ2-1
TGTGCCAGCAGCTCCCGGGAGCCCCATGAGCAGTTCTTC
CASSSREPHEQFF
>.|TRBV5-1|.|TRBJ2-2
TGCGCCAGCAGCTTGAGCCAGGGAAACACCGGGGAGCTGTTTTTT
CASSLSQGNTGELFF
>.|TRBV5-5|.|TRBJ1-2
TGTGCCAGCAGCTTGGAGCTTAACTATGGCTACACCTTC
CASSLELNYGYTF
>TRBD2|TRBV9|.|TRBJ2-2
TGTGCCAGCAGCGTAGGTAGCGGGAGGCTGGGGGACACCGGGGAGCTGTTTTTT
CASSVGSGRLGDTGELFF
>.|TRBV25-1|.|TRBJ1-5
TGTGCCAGCAGTGGCAATAGCCATAGCAATCAGCCCCAGCATTTT
CASSGNSHSNQPQHF
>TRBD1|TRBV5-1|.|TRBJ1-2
TGCGCCAGCAGCCAAACCCCGGACAGGGCCAACTATGGCTACACCTTC
CASSQTPDRANYGYTF
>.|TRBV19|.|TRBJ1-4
TGTGCCAGTAGTCCCGCGGTAGAACAAAAACTGTTTTTT
CASSPAVEQKLFF
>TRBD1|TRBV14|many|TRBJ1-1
TGTGCCAGCAGCCAAGGAGTTGAACTGACAGGGGGTGGGTACACTGAAGCTTTCTTT
CASSQGVELTGGGYTEAFF
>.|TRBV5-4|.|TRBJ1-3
TGTGCCAGCAGGGACGCCGGGACTGTTCCTGGAAACACCATATATTTT
CASRDAGTVPGNTIYF
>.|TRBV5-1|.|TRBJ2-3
TGCGCCAGCAGCCCCGCGGGCCACAGCACAGATACGCAGTATTTT
CASSPAGHSTDTQYF
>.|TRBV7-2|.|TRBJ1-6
TGTGCCAGCAGCTTATTAGGCGGCGATAATTCACCCCTCCACTTT
CASSLLGGDNSPLHF
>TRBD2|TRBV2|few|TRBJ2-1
TGTGCCAGCAGTGATATGCCAGCGGGGTCCTACAATGAGCAGTTCTTC
CASSDMPAGSYNEQFF
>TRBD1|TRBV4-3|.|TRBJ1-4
TGCGCCAGCAGCCAAGATGTAAGGACAGGGAATAATGAAAAACTGTTTTTT
CASSQDVRTGNNEKLFF
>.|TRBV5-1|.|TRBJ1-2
TGCGCCAGCAGCCCGATGACAGGAAACTATGGCTACACCTTC
CASSPMTGNYGYTF
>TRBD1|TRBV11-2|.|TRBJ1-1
TGTGCCAGCAGCCGACGGACAGGGGGTTACACTGAAGCTTTCTTT
CASSRRTGGYTEAFF
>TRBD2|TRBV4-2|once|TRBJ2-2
TGTGCCAGCAGCCAAGAGCTAGCGGGAAGGGAGCTGTTTTTT
CASSQELAGRELFF
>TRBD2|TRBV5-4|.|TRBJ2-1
TGTGCCAGCACCTCCGGGACTAGCGCTTTGAATGAGCAGTTCTTC
CASTSGTSALNEQFF
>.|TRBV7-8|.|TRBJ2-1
TGTGCCAGCAGCTTAAGGCGGGCTAGGCCCAATGAGCAGTTCTTC
CASSLRRARPNEQFF
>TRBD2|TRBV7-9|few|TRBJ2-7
TGTGCCAGCACCTCAGCGGGGCACAACTACGAGCAGTACTTC
CASTSAGHNYEQYF